The T cell receptor beta chain described here comes from a study of PD-L1 blockade in urothelial cancer. Study summary: Twenty-five of 29 patients were males with bladder-origin urothelial cancer. A median tumor sample held about 1,300 T cells and roughly 1,000 unique TCRs. Study-wide findings and caveats: Where patients had durable benefit, tumor-infiltrating T lymphocytes were more plentiful. The study found that durable-benefit patients expanded tumor-associated blood clones more at 3 weeks.

With respect to this clone: Antigen: not known.

Only in-frame clones appear in the TCRdb table, and some are missing; sequencing was by immunoSEQ multiplex PCR. The table records 35,000 to 45,000 clones, 35% to 40% of them present only once. V lost 10 bases and J lost 4; bases outside the gene matches: 7. Germline V CDR1 and CDR2: MNHGY, SAAAGT. The CDR3 length is 14 residues. The V gene is TRBV6-8, the J gene TRBJ2-2; 9 bases agree with TRBD1. The source was tumor tissue, collected before atezolizumab (anti-PD-L1) treatment. The TCR sequence derives from a man between 60 and 75 years old with urothelial cancer. The CDR3 DNA is TGTGCCATCAAGCTGACAGGGGGCACCGGGGAGCTGTTTTTT. It codes for CAIKLTGGTGELFF.